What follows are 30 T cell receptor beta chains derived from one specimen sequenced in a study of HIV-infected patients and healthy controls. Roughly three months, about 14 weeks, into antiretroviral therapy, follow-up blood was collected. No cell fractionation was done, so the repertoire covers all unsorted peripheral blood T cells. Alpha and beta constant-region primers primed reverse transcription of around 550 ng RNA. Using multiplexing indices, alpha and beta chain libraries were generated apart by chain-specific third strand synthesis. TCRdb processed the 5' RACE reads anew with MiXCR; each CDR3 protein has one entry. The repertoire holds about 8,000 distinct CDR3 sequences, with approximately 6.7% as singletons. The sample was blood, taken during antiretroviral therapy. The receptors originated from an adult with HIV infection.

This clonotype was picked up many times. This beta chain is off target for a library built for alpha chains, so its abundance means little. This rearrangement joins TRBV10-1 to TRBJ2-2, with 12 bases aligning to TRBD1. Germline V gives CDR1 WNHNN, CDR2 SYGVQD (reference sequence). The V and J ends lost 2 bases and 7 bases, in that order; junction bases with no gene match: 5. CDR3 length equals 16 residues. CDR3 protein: CASSETGQGAGGELFF. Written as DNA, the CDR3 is TGCGCCAGCAGTGAGACGGGACAGGGGGCCGGCGGGGAGCTGTTTTTT.

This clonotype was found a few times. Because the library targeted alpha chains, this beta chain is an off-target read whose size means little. CDR3 amino acids: CASSRVSAGEQYF. The CDR3 DNA follows: TGTGCCAGCAGCAGGGTGTCGGCCGGGGAGCAGTACTTC. The J gene is TRBJ2-7, the V gene TRBV3-1; D unclear. Trimming stripped 5 bases from V and 7 bases from J, with 15 bases between. The CDR3 loop spans 13 amino acids. Looked up from germline, CDR1 is LGHDT and CDR2 is YNNKEL (reference sequence).

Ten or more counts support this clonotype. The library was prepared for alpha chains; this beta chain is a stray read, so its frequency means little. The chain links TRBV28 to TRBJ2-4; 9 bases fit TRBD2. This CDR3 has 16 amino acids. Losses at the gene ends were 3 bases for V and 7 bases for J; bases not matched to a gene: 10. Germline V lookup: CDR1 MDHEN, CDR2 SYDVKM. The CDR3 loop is CASSFLSAGGRNIQYF. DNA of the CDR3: TGTGCCAGCAGTTTCCTTTCAGCGGGAGGTAGGAACATTCAGTACTTC.

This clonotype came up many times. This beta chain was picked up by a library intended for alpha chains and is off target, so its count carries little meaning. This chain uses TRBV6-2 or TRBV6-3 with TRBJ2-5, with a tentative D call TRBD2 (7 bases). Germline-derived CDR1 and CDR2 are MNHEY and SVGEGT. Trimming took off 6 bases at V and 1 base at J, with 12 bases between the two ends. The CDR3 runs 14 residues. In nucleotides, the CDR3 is TGTGCCAGCAGCCCACGGGGGGCCCAAGAGACCCAGTACTTC. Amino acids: CASSPRGAQETQYF.

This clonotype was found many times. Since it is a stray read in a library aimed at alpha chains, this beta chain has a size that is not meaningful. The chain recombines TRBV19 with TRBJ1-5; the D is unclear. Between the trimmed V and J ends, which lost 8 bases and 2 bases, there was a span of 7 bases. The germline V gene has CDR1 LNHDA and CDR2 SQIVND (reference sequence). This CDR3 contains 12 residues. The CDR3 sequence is CASRAGNQPQHF. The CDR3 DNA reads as TGTGCCAGTCGAGCGGGCAATCAGCCCCAGCATTTT.

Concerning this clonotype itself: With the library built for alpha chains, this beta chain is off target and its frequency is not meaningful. The CDR3 sequence: CSVETSGSYNEQFF. The CDR3 DNA sequence: TGCAGCGTTGAAACTAGCGGCTCGTACAATGAGCAGTTCTTC. V gene TRBV29-1 combines with J gene TRBJ2-1, with 8 bases identical to TRBD2. Trimming took 2 bases from V and 4 from J; bases not matched to a gene: 4. The CDR3 is 14 residues long. Looked up from germline, CDR1 is SQVTM and CDR2 is ANQGSEA.

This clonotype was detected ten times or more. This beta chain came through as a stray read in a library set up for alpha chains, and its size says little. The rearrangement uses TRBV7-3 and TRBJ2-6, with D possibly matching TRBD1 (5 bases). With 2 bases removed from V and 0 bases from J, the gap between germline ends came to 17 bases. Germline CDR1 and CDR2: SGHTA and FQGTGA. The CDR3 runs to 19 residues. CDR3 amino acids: CASSLPTDSLDSGANVLTF. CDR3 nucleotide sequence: TGTGCCAGCAGCTTACCGACAGACTCTCTAGACTCTGGGGCCAACGTCCTGACTTTC.

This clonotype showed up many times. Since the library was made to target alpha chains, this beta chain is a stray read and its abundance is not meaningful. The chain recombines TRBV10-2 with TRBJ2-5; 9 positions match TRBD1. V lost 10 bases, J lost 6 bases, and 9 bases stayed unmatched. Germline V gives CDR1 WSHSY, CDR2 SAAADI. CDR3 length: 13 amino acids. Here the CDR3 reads CATYGTGIKTQYF. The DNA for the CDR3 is TGCGCCACCTACGGGACAGGGATAAAGACCCAGTACTTC.

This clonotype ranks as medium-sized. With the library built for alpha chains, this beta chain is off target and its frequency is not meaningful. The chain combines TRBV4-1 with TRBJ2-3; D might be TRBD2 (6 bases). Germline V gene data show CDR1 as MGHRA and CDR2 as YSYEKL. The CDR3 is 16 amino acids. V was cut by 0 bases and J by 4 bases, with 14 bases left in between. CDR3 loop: CASSQDIYGGADTQYF. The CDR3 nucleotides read TGCGCCAGCAGCCAAGATATCTACGGGGGAGCAGATACGCAGTATTTT.

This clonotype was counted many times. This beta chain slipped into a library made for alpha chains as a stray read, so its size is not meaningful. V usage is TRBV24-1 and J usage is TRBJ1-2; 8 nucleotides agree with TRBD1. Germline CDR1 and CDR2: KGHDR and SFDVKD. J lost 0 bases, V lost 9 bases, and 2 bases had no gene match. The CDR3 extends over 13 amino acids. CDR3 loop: CATRDRSNYGYTF. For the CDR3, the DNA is TGTGCCACCCGGGACAGGTCTAACTATGGCTACACCTTC.

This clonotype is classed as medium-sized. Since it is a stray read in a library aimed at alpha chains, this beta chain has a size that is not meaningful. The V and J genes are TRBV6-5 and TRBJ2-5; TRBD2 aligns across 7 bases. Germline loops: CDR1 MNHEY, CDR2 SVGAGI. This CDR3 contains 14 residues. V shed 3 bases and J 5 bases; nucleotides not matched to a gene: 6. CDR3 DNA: TGTGCCAGCAGTTATAGTGGGGGGGAGGAGACCCAGTACTTC. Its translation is CASSYSGGEETQYF.

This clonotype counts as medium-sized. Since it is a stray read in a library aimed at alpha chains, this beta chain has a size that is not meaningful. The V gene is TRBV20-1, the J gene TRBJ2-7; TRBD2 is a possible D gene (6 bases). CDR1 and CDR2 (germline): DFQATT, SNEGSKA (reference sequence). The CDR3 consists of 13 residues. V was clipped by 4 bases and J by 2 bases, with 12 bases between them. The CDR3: CSANSGTTYEQYF. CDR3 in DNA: TGCAGTGCTAATAGCGGAACTACCTACGAGCAGTACTTC.

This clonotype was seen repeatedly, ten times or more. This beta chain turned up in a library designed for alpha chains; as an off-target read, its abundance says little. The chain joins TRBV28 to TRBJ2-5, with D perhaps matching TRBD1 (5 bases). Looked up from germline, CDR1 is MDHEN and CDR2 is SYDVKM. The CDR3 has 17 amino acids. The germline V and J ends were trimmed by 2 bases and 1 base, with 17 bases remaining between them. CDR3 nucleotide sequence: TGTGCCAGCAGTTTAAGCTTCACGACAGCAATCCAAGAGACCCAGTACTTC. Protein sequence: CASSLSFTTAIQETQYF.

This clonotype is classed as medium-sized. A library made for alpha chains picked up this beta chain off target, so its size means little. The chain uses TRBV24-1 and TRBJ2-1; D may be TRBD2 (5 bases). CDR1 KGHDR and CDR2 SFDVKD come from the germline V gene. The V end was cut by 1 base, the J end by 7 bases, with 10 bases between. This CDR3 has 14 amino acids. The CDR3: CATSDFGVSNEQFF. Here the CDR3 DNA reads TGTGCCACCAGTGATTTCGGGGTGTCTAATGAGCAGTTCTTC.

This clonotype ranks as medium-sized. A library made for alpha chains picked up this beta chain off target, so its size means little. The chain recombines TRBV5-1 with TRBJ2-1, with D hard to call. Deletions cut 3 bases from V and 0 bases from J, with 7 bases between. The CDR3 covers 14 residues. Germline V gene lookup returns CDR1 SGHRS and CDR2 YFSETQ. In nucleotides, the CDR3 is TGCGCCAGCAGCTCCTCTATCTCCTACAATGAGCAGTTCTTC. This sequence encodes CASSSSISYNEQFF.

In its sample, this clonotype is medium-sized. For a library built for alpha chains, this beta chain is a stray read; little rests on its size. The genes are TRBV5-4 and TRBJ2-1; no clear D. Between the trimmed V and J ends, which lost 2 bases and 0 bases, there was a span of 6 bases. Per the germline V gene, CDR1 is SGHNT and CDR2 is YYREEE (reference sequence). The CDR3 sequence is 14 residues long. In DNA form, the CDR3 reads TGTGCCAGCAGCTTAGGAGACTCCTACAATGAGCAGTTCTTC. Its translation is CASSLGDSYNEQFF.

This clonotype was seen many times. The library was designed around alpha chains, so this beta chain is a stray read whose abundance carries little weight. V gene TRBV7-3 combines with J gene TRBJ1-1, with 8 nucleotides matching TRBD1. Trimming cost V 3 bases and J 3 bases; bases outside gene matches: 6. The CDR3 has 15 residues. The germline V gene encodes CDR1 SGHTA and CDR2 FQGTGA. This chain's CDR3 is CASSFQGAGYTEAFF. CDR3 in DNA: TGTGCCAGCAGCTTCCAGGGGGCGGGGTACACTGAAGCTTTCTTT.

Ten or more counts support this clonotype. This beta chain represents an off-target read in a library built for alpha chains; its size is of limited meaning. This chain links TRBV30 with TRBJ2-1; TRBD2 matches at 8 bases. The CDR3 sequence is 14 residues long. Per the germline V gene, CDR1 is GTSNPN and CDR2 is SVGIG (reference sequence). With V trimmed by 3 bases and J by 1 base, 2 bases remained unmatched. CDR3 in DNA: TGTGCCTGGAGCGGCGGGAGGTCCTACAATGAGCAGTTCTTC. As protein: CAWSGGRSYNEQFF.

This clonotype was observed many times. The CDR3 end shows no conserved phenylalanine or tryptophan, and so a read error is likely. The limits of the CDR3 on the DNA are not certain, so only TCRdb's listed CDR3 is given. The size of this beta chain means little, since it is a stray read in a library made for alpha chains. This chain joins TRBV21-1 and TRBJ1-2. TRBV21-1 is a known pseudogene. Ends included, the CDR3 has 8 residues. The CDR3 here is CASSKGPL.

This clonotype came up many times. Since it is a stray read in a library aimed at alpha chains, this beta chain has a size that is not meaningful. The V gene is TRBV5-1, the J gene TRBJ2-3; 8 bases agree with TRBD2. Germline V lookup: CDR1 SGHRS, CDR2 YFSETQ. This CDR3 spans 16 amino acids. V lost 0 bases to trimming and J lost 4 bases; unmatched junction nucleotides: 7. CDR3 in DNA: TGCGCCAGCAGCTTGGAGGCGGGGGGCTTCGCAGATACGCAGTATTTT. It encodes CASSLEAGGFADTQYF. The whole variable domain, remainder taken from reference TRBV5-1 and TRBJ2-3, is KAGVTQTPRYLIKTRGQQVTLSCSPISGHRSVSWYQQTPGQGLQFLFEYFSETQRNKGNFPGRFSGRQFSNSRSEMNVSTLELGDSALYLCASSLEAGGFADTQYFGPGTRLTVL.

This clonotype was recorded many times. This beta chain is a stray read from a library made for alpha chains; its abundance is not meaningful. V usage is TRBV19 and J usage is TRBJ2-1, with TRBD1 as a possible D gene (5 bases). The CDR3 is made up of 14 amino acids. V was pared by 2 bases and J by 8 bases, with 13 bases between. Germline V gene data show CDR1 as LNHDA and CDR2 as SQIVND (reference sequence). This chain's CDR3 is CASSIFSGIDEQFF. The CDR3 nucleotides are TGTGCCAGTAGTATATTTTCAGGGATCGATGAGCAGTTCTTC.

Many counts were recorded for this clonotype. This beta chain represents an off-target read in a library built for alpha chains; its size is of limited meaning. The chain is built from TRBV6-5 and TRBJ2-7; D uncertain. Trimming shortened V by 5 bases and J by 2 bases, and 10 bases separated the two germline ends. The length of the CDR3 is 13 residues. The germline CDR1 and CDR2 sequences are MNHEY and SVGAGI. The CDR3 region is CASSPPGAYEQYF. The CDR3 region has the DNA TGTGCCAGCAGTCCCCCTGGGGCCTACGAGCAGTACTTC.

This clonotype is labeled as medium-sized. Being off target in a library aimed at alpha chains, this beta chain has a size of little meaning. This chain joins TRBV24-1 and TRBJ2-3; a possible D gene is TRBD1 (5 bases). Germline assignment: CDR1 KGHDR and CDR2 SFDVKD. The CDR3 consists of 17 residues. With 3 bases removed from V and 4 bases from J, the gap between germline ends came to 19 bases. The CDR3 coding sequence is TGTGCCACCAGTGATACCTCGACAGCCTCTATCGCAGATACGCAGTATTTT. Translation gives CATSDTSTASIADTQYF.

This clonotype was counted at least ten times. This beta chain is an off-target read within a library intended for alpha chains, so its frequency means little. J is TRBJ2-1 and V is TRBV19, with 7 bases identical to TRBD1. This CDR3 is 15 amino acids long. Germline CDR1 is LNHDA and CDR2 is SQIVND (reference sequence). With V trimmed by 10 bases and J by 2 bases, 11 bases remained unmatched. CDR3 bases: TGTGCCACCCAACTGACAGGGCCGGCCTACAATGAGCAGTTCTTC. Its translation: CATQLTGPAYNEQFF.

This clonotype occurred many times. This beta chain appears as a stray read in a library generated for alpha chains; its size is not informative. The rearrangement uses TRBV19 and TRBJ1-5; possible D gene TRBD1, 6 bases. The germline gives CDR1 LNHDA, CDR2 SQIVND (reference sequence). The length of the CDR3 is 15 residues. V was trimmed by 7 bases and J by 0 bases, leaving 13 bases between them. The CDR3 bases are TGTGCCAGTACTCTAGGACAGTATAGCAATCAGCCCCAGCATTTT. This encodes CASTLGQYSNQPQHF.

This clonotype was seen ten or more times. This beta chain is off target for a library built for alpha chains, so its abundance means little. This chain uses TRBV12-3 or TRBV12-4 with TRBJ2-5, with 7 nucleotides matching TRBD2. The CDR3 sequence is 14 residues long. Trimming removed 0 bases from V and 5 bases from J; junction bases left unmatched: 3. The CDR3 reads CASSLAGGPETQYF. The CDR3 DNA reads TGTGCCAGCAGTTTAGCGGGAGGGCCCGAGACCCAGTACTTC.

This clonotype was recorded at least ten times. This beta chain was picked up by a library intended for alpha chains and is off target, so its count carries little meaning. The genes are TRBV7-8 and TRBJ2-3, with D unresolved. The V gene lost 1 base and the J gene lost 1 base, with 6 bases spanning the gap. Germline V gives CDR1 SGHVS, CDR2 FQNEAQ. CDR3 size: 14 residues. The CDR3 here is CASSLVARTDTQYF. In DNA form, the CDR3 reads TGTGCCAGCAGCTTAGTGGCTCGCACAGATACGCAGTATTTT.

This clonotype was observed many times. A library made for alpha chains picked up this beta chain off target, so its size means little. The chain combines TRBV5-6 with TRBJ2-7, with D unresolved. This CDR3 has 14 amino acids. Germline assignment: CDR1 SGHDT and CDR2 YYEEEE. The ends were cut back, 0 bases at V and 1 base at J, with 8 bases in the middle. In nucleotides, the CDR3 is TGTGCCAGCAGCTTGGGGCAGCTTTCCTACGAGCAGTACTTC. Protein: CASSLGQLSYEQYF.

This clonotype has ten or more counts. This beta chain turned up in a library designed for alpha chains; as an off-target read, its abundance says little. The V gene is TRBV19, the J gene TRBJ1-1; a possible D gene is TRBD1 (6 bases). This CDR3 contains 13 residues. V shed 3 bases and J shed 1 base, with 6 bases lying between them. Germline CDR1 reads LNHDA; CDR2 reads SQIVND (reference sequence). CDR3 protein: CASSMGQNTEAFF. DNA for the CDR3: TGTGCCAGTAGTATGGGACAGAACACTGAAGCTTTCTTT.

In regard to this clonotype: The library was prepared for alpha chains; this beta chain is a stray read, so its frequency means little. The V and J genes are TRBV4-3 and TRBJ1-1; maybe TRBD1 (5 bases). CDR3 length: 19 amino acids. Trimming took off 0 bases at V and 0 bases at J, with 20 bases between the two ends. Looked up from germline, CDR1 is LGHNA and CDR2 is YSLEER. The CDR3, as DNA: TGCGCCAGCAGCCAAGATTGGGGCAGGTGGGGGAAAGTGAACACTGAAGCTTTCTTT. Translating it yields CASSQDWGRWGKVNTEAFF.